The next 27 T cell receptor beta chains were all read from a single sample in a study of breast tumors, draining lymph nodes, adjacent tissues. TCRdb used MiXCR to reprocess the multiplex PCR reads, holding one entry per CDR3 protein. The sample yields 200,000 or so distinct CDR3 sequences, roughly 29% seen once. Axillary draining lymph nodes of breast cancer patients supplied the node samples. Sequencing used axillary lymph node tissue. Receptors originate from a female donor with breast cancer. Some clones in this sample may be carry-over from other donors' samples.

The sample holds many counts of this clonotype. The CDR3 loop is CASSTPRGVKTQYF. The CDR3 DNA follows: TGCGCCAGCAGCACACCTCGGGGGGTAAAGACCCAGTACTTC. The chain uses TRBV5-1 and TRBJ2-5; 7 positions match TRBD2. Germline CDR1 reads SGHRS; CDR2 reads YFSETQ. CDR3 length equals 14 residues. The trim removed 4 bases at V and 6 bases at J, leaving 9 bases unmatched.

This clonotype has a count of ten or more. V gene TRBV5-1 combines with J gene TRBJ2-3; TRBD2 aligns across 7 bases. This CDR3 comprises 15 residues. The V and J ends lost 5 bases and 5 bases, in that order; junction bases with no gene match: 11. Germline V gene data show CDR1 as SGHRS and CDR2 as YFSETQ. CDR3 nucleotides: TGCGCCAGCAGGTCGGAGGCGGGGGAGGGAGATACGCAGTATTTT. It yields the protein CASRSEAGEGDTQYF.

This clonotype occurred many times. The J gene is TRBJ1-3, the V gene TRBV19; D possibly corresponds to TRBD1 (6 bases). The germline gives CDR1 LNHDA, CDR2 SQIVND (reference sequence). This CDR3 spans 13 amino acids. Trimming took off 8 bases at V and 0 bases at J, with 8 bases between the two ends. The chain's CDR3 is CASGQRSGNTIYF. CDR3 nucleotide sequence: TGTGCCAGTGGACAGCGCTCTGGAAACACCATATATTTT.

The J gene is TRBJ1-5, the V gene TRBV20-1; D ambiguous. This CDR3 region has 13 residues. CDR1 is DFQATT, CDR2 SNEGSKA, per germline (reference sequence). The V gene lost 1 base and the J gene lost 7 bases, with 11 bases spanning the gap. CDR3 nucleotide sequence: TGCAGTGCTAGAGCACGAAAGGGACAGCCCCAGCATTTT. Translated: CSARARKGQPQHF.

This clonotype showed up many times. The rearrangement links TRBV20-1 to TRBJ2-5; 7 bases line up with TRBD1. Germline V gene data show CDR1 as DFQATT and CDR2 as SNEGSKA (reference sequence). This CDR3 contains 13 residues. V was clipped by 3 bases and J by 4 bases; unmatched bases: 5. The CDR3 coding sequence is TGCAGTGCTAGGGCGACAGGGCGAGAGACCCAGTACTTC. It yields the protein CSARATGRETQYF.

This clonotype showed up many times. The DNA of the CDR3 is TGCGCCAGCAGCCAAGAGAAGCGGGGGGGCTACGAGCAGTACTTC. The encoded protein is CASSQEKRGGYEQYF. This chain uses TRBV4-1 with TRBJ2-7; the match to TRBD2 covers 10 bases. The CDR3 runs 15 residues. After removal of 0 bases from V and 3 bases from J, the junction contained 2 bases not matched to a gene. Germline V gives CDR1 MGHRA, CDR2 YSYEKL.

This clonotype was seen repeatedly, ten times or more. The chain is built from TRBV7-2 and TRBJ1-2; 8 positions match TRBD1. With V trimmed by 0 bases and J by 7 bases, 7 bases remained unmatched. CDR1 is SGHTA and CDR2 is FQGNSA in the germline V gene. The CDR3 is 15 residues long. CDR3 amino acids: CASSLASTGAGGYTF. For the CDR3, the DNA is TGTGCCAGCAGCTTAGCTTCGACAGGGGCGGGTGGCTACACCTTC.

The table lists this clonotype with many counts. The genes are TRBV5-1 and TRBJ1-4, with 7 bases fitting TRBD1. Unmatched junction bases numbered 3, after V lost 4 bases and J lost 0 bases. The CDR3 sequence is 15 residues long. Per germline, CDR1 SGHRS and CDR2 YFSETQ. CDR3 in DNA: TGCGCCAGCAGCGCCGGGACAGCAACTAATGAAAAACTGTTTTTT. Residues: CASSAGTATNEKLFF. The variable domain in full, with the rest retrieved from reference TRBV5-1 and TRBJ1-4, is KAGVTQTPRYLIKTRGQQVTLSCSPISGHRSVSWYQQTPGQGLQFLFEYFSETQRNKGNFPGRFSGRQFSNSRSEMNVSTLELGDSALYLCASSAGTATNEKLFFGSGTQLSVL.

This clonotype was found a few times. The CDR3 sequence is CASSPITAGDTQYF. Written as DNA, the CDR3 is TGTGCCAGCAGCCCGATTACAGCGGGGGATACGCAGTATTTT. This chain connects TRBV5-4 to TRBJ2-3; 7 nucleotides line up with TRBD2. Per the germline V gene, CDR1 is SGHNT and CDR2 is YYREEE (reference sequence). V lost 4 bases and J lost 6; bases outside the gene matches: 8. The CDR3 spans 14 residues.

This clonotype showed up many times. The chain carries TRBV19 and TRBJ1-2; D possibly corresponds to TRBD1 (6 bases). V was clipped by 9 bases and J by 8 bases, with 22 bases between them. Germline CDR1 and CDR2: LNHDA and SQIVND (reference sequence). CDR3 size: 14 residues. The CDR3 region has the DNA TGTGCCAGCCTCCCCCTTGGGGGGGCGCTGGGCTACACCTTC. Protein: CASLPLGGALGYTF.

A remark on this clonotype: Being one base from a much bigger clone, this may be a read error. The chain carries TRBV10-1 and TRBJ1-6; D is undetermined. V was trimmed by 3 bases and J by 9 bases, leaving 9 bases between them. The germline CDR1 and CDR2 sequences are WNHNN and SYGVQD (reference sequence). The CDR3 runs to 13 residues. CDR3 DNA sequence: TGCGCCAGCAGTGATTTTGTGGGTTCACCCCTCCACTTT. Its translation: CASSDFVGSPLHF.

DNA of the CDR3: TGCAGTGGCGGCGCCCCGTCTGTCCCAGATACGCAGTATTTT. This translates into CSGGAPSVPDTQYF. J is TRBJ2-3 and V is TRBV20-1; no firm D call. The V and J ends lost 7 bases and 4 bases respectively, with 18 bases between them. CDR3 length equals 14 residues. From germline, CDR1 is DFQATT and CDR2 SNEGSKA (reference sequence).

This clonotype was recorded at least ten times. The rearrangement uses TRBV5-6 and TRBJ1-2; 8 bases are shared with TRBD1. V lost 1 base to trimming and J lost 2 bases; unmatched junction nucleotides: 4. Looked up from germline, CDR1 is SGHDT and CDR2 is YYEEEE. The CDR3 runs 15 residues. The CDR3: CASSLFQGANYGYTF. CDR3 bases: TGTGCCAGCAGCTTGTTTCAGGGGGCGAACTATGGCTACACCTTC.

The table lists this clonotype with many counts. The genes are TRBV12-3 or TRBV12-4 and TRBJ2-3; weak D call: TRBD1 (5 bases). The CDR3 spans 15 residues. Between the trimmed V and J ends, which lost 2 bases and 1 base, there was a span of 10 bases. As DNA, the CDR3 is TGTGCCAGCAGTTTAAGGGGCAGGGGCACAGATACGCAGTATTTT. The encoded protein is CASSLRGRGTDTQYF.

This clonotype was counted many times. The chain has TRBV20-1 and TRBJ2-7; 9 nucleotides match TRBD1. Germline V gene data show CDR1 as DFQATT and CDR2 as SNEGSKA (reference sequence). CDR3 size: 17 residues. V lost 3 bases and J lost 2; bases outside the gene matches: 14. CDR3 loop: CSARGTGTGIRPYEQYF. The CDR3 nucleotides are TGCAGTGCTAGGGGCACCGGGACAGGGATTCGGCCCTACGAGCAGTACTTC.

Note on this clonotype: The CDR3 end shows no conserved phenylalanine or tryptophan, and so a read error is likely. No DNA is shown, since the ends of the CDR3 on it are uncertain; the CDR3 is the one TCRdb lists. V gene TRBV10-2 combines with J gene TRBJ1-6. Germline CDR1 WSHSY, CDR2 SAAADI. The CDR3 is 8 residues long, counting both termini. The CDR3 reads CASSESLA.

Ten or more counts support this clonotype. This chain joins TRBV15 and TRBJ1-2; D remains unclear. The V and J ends lost 1 base and 4 bases respectively, with 16 bases between them. CDR3 length equals 16 residues. Germline values: CDR1 LNHNV, CDR2 YYDKDF (reference sequence). CDR3 in DNA: TGTGCCACCAGCAGAGTCGGGTCGGGGTCCCCCTATGGCTACACCTTC. Translated: CATSRVGSGSPYGYTF.

This clonotype came up many times. V gene TRBV27 combines with J gene TRBJ2-1; D remains ambiguous. The germline V gene has CDR1 MNHEY and CDR2 SMNVEV (reference sequence). The CDR3 runs to 13 residues. Trimming shortened V by 8 bases and J by 6 bases, and 14 bases separated the two germline ends. DNA for the CDR3: TGTGCCAGCCGAGGAAGCGCCCGCAATGAGCAGTTCTTC. This sequence encodes CASRGSARNEQFF.

This clonotype was found many times. The J gene is TRBJ1-5, the V gene TRBV11-3; 8 bases agree with TRBD1. Unmatched junction bases numbered 15, after V lost 0 bases and J lost 5 bases. Germline V CDR1 and CDR2: SGHNT, YENEEA. CDR3 length equals 19 residues. The CDR3 DNA reads TGTGCCAGCAGCTTAGATGGGACAGGTCTAAGTGCCAGTGATCAGCCCCAGCATTTT. It specifies CASSLDGTGLSASDQPQHF.

The count of this clonotype is one. Given a much more abundant clone one base away, this may be a read error. V and J are TRBV19 and TRBJ2-1; no definite D call. This CDR3 has 13 amino acids. The ends were cut back, 4 bases at V and 10 bases at J, with 14 bases in the middle. Germline V gene data show CDR1 as LNHDA and CDR2 as SQIVND (reference sequence). The CDR3 DNA reads as TGTGCCAGTAGTACAGAGGCCTCACGGGAGCAGTTCTTC. This translates into CASSTEASREQFF.

This clonotype was seen repeatedly, ten times or more. The genes are TRBV4-1 and TRBJ2-3; D is uncertain. The CDR3 loop spans 16 amino acids. V lost 0 bases and J lost 2, with 12 bases in between. Germline V lookup: CDR1 MGHRA, CDR2 YSYEKL. The CDR3 coding sequence is TGCGCCAGCAGCCAAGATGGTACAACATACACAGATACGCAGTATTTT. Its translation is CASSQDGTTYTDTQYF.

The table lists this clonotype with many counts. The V and J genes are TRBV3-1 and TRBJ2-7; possible D gene TRBD1, 6 bases. Germline V gene data show CDR1 as LGHDT and CDR2 as YNNKEL (reference sequence). The CDR3 extends over 15 amino acids. V was pared by 4 bases and J by 2 bases, with 15 bases between. CDR3 sequence: CASSPAPGTTYEQYF. The CDR3 DNA reads as TGTGCCAGCAGCCCGGCTCCCGGGACAACCTACGAGCAGTACTTC.

The rearrangement links TRBV15 to TRBJ2-7; 10 nucleotides match TRBD1. V lost 3 bases to trimming and J lost 6 bases; unmatched junction nucleotides: 11. The CDR3 is made up of 16 amino acids. Per the germline V gene, CDR1 is LNHNV and CDR2 is YYDKDF (reference sequence). The CDR3 region is CATSREVGTGVFEQYF. The CDR3 bases are TGTGCCACCAGCAGGGAGGTCGGGACAGGGGTATTCGAGCAGTACTTC. The whole variable domain, remainder taken from reference TRBV15 and TRBJ2-7, is DAMVIQNPRYQVTQFGKPVTLSCSQTLNHNVMYWYQQKSSQAPKLLFHYYDKDFNNEADTPDNFQSRRPNTSFCFLDIRSPGLGDTAMYLCATSREVGTGVFEQYFGPGTRLTVT.

This chain connects TRBV4-3 to TRBJ2-5, with no clear D. Per germline, CDR1 LGHNA and CDR2 YSLEER. There are 16 residues in the CDR3. V lost 0 bases, J lost 9 bases, and 20 bases lay in between. CDR3 DNA sequence: TGCGCCAGCAGCCAAGAGGGCGCGGCTCTTTTTGCGGCCCAGTACTTC. Translated: CASSQEGAALFAAQYF.

This clonotype was seen many times. The rearrangement joins TRBV4-1 to TRBJ2-5, with D perhaps given as TRBD1 or TRBD2 (5 bases each). V lost 1 base and J lost 0, with 9 bases in between. The CDR3 has 15 residues. Germline V CDR1 and CDR2: MGHRA, YSYEKL. CDR3 region: CASSQAGRYQETQYF. The CDR3 bases are TGCGCCAGCAGCCAAGCGGGGCGCTACCAAGAGACCCAGTACTTC.

In its sample, this clonotype was seen many times. The chain couples TRBV4-1 to TRBJ2-6, with 9 bases matching TRBD1. V lost 4 bases, J lost 0 bases, and 4 bases stayed unmatched. Germline CDR1 is MGHRA and CDR2 is YSYEKL. The CDR3 is 17 amino acids. CDR3 amino acids: CASSRGTGNSGANVLTF. The DNA for the CDR3 is TGCGCCAGCAGCCGTGGGACAGGGAACTCTGGGGCCAACGTCCTGACTTTC.

This clonotype was seen many times. V usage is TRBV7-3 and J usage is TRBJ2-5; no clear D. With 2 bases removed from V and 2 bases from J, the gap between germline ends came to 6 bases. Germline V gives CDR1 SGHTA, CDR2 FQGTGA. The CDR3 sequence is 13 residues long. CDR3 in DNA: TGTGCCAGCAGCTTAGGATCGCAAGAGACCCAGTACTTC. This gives the protein CASSLGSQETQYF.